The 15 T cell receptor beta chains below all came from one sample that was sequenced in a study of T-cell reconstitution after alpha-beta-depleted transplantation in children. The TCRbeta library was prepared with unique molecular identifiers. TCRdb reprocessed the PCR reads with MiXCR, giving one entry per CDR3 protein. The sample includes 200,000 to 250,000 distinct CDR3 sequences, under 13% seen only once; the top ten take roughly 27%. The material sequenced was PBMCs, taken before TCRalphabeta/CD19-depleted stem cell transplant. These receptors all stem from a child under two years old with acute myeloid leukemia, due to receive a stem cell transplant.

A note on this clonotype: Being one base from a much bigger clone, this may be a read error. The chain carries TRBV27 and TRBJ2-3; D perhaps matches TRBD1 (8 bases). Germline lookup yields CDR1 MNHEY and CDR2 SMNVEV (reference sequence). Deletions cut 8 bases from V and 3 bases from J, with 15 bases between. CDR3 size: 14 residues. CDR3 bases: TGTGCCAGCTGGAAACAGGGGGGGACAGATACGCAGTATTTT. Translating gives CASWKQGGTDTQYF.

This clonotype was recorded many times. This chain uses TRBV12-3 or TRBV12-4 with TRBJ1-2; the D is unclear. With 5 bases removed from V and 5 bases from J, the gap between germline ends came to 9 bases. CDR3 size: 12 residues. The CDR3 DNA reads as TGTGCCAGCAGTAGGTTGGGGTATGGCTACACCTTC. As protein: CASSRLGYGYTF.

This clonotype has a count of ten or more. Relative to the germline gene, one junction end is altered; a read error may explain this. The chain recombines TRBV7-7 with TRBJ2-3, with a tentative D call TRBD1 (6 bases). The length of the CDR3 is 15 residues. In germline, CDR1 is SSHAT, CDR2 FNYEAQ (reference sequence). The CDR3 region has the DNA TGTGCTAGCAGTTACGGGACAAGGACCGGAGATACGCAGTATTTT. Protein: CASSYGTRTGDTQYF.

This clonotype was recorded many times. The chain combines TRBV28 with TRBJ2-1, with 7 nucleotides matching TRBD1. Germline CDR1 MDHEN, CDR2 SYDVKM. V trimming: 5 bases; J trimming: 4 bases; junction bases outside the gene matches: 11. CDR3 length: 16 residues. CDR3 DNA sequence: TGTGCCAGCAGTCCCCCCACCGGGACAGAATACAATGAGCAGTTCTTC. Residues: CASSPPTGTEYNEQFF.

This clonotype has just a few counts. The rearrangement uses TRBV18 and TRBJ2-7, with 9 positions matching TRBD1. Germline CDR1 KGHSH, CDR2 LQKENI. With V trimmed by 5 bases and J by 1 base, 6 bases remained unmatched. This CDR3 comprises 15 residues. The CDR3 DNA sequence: TGTGCCAGCTCAACGGGACAGGGAAAGTCCTACGAGCAGTACTTC. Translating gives CASSTGQGKSYEQYF.

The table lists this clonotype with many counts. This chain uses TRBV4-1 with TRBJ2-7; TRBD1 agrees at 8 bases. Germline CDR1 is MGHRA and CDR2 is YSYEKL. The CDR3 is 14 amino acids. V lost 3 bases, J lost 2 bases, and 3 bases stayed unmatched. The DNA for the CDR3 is TGCGCCAGCAGCCAGGGGGACAGGCCCTACGAGCAGTACTTC. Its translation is CASSQGDRPYEQYF.

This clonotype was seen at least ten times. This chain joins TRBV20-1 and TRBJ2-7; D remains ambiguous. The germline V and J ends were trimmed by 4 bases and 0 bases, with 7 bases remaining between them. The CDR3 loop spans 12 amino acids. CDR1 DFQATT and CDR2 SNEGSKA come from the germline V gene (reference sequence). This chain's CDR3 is CSAIENSYEQYF. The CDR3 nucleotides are TGCAGTGCTATAGAAAACTCCTACGAGCAGTACTTC.

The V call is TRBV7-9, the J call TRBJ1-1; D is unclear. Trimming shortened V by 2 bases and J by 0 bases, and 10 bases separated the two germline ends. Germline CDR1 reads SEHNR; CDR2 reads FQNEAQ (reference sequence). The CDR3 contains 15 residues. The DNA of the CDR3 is TGTGCCAGCAGCTTAATCCAGTACTTGAACACTGAAGCTTTCTTT. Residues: CASSLIQYLNTEAFF.

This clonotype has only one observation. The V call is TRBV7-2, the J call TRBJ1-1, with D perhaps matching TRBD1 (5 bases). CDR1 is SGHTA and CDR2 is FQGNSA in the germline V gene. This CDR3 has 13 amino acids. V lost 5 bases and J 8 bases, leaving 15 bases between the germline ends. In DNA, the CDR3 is TGTGCCAGCAGCAAGCACAGGACCACCGAAGCTTTCTTT. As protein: CASSKHRTTEAFF.

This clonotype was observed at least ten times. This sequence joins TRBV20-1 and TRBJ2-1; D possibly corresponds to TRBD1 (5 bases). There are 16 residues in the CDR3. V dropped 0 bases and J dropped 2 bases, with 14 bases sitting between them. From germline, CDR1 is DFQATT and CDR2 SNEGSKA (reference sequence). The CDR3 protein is CSARDPGAPTYNEQFF. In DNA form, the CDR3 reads TGCAGTGCTAGAGATCCTGGGGCCCCGACCTACAATGAGCAGTTCTTC.

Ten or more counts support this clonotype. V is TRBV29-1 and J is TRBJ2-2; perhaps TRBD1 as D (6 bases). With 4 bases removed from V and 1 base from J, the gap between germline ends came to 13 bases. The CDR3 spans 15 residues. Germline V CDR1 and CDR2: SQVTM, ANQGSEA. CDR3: CSVARQGLNTGELFF. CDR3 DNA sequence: TGCAGCGTTGCCCGTCAGGGGTTGAACACCGGGGAGCTGTTTTTT.

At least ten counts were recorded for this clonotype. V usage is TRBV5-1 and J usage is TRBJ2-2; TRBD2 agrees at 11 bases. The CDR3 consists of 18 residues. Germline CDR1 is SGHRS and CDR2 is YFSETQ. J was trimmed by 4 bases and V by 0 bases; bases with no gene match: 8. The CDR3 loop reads CASSLGLAGPRGTGELFF. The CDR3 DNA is TGCGCCAGCAGCTTGGGACTAGCGGGACCCCGTGGCACCGGGGAGCTGTTTTTT.

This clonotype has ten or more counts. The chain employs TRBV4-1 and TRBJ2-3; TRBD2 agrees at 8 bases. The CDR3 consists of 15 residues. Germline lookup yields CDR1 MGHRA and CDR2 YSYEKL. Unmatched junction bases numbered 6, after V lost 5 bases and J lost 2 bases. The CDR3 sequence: CASSATGRATDTQYF. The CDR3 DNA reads TGCGCCAGCAGCGCCACCGGGAGGGCCACAGATACGCAGTATTTT.

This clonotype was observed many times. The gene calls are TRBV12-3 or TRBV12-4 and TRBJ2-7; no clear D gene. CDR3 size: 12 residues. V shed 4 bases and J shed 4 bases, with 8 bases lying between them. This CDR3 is CASSSAKYEQYF. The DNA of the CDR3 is TGTGCCAGCAGTTCCGCCAAGTACGAGCAGTACTTC.

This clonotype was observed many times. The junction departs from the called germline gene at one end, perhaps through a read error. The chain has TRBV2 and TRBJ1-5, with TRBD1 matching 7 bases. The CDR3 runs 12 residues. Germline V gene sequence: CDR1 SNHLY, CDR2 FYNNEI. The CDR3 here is CASRDSPGQPIF. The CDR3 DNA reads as TGTGCCAGCAGGGACTCCCCGGGACAGCCAATTTTT.